The rows below give T cell receptor beta chains drawn from one sample of a study of early T cells in non-severe SARS-CoV-2 infection. From the 5' RACE reads, TCRdb called clonotypes with MiXCR, one entry per CDR3 protein. The sample gives tens of thousands of distinct CDR3 sequences, 10% to 15% of which show up once; 1.1% is in the top ten. Sequenced input: whole blood. The receptor source for this set is an adult who was a healthcare worker with PCR-confirmed SARS-CoV-2 infection or an uninfected control (not recorded which). Each CDR3 is given with its conserved first and last residue. The D gene is left open where the match is weak. Part of the rows lack a size; the others show once, few, many or a class for expanded clones.

clone size: many; J gene: TRBJ1-5; V gene: TRBV27; D gene: TRBD1; CDR3 protein: CASSFRGQGAGQPQHF; CDR3 DNA: TGTGCCAGCAGTTTCCGTGGACAGGGGGCTGGGCAGCCCCAGCATTTT
clone size: few; J gene: TRBJ2-7; V gene: TRBV15; D gene: .; CDR3 protein: CATSRVRGAYEQYF; CDR3 DNA: TGTGCCACCAGCAGAGTTCGGGGAGCCTACGAGCAGTACTTC
clone size: .; J gene: TRBJ2-1; V gene: TRBV11-3; D gene: TRBD1; CDR3 protein: CASSPGTGGFEQFF; CDR3 DNA: TGTGCCAGCAGCCCCGGGACAGGGGGCTTTGAGCAGTTCTTC
clone size: few; J gene: TRBJ2-3; V gene: TRBV7-9; D gene: .; CDR3 protein: CASSLGDFRDTQYF; CDR3 DNA: TGTGCCAGCAGCTTGGGGGACTTCAGAGATACGCAGTATTTT
clone size: .; J gene: TRBJ2-5; V gene: TRBV10-2; D gene: TRBD2; CDR3 protein: CASGRNTGLAQETQYF; CDR3 DNA: TGCGCCAGCGGGCGAAATACTGGACTAGCGCAAGAGACCCAGTACTTC
clone size: few; J gene: TRBJ2-6; V gene: TRBV6-2/TRBV6-3; D gene: .; CDR3 protein: CASSYWGNTGANVLTF; CDR3 DNA: TGTGCCAGCAGTTATTGGGGAAATACTGGGGCCAACGTCCTGACTTTC
clone size: many; J gene: TRBJ2-3; V gene: TRBV27; D gene: TRBD1; CDR3 protein: CASSSNSGGRSNTQYF; CDR3 DNA: TGTGCCAGCAGCTCAAATTCAGGGGGCCGGTCTAATACGCAGTATTTT
clone size: .; J gene: TRBJ1-3; V gene: TRBV6-6; D gene: .; CDR3 protein: CASSYGGTKENTIYF; CDR3 DNA: TGTGCCAGCAGTTACGGGGGGACGAAGGAAAACACCATATATTTT
clone size: .; J gene: TRBJ2-7; V gene: TRBV7-9; D gene: .; CDR3 protein: CASSLALEKEQYF; CDR3 DNA: TGTGCCAGCAGCTTAGCGCTGGAGAAGGAGCAGTACTTC
clone size: .; J gene: TRBJ2-5; V gene: TRBV12-3/TRBV12-4; D gene: TRBD2; CDR3 protein: CASSPTGSSGIQETQYF; CDR3 DNA: TGTGCCAGCAGCCCTACAGGATCCAGCGGGATACAAGAGACCCAGTACTTC
clone size: .; J gene: TRBJ1-6; V gene: TRBV7-6; D gene: TRBD1; CDR3 protein: CASSLSTGVNSPLHF; CDR3 DNA: TGTGCCAGCAGTTTAAGTACAGGGGTTAATTCACCCCTCCACTTT
clone size: .; J gene: TRBJ1-1; V gene: TRBV28; D gene: .; CDR3 protein: CASRPRDPREAFF; CDR3 DNA: TGTGCCAGCAGACCGCGGGATCCGAGGGAAGCTTTCTTT
clone size: .; J gene: TRBJ2-2; V gene: TRBV6-2/TRBV6-3; D gene: TRBD1; CDR3 protein: CASREGQGATGELFF; CDR3 DNA: TGTGCCAGCAGAGAAGGACAGGGGGCGACCGGGGAGCTGTTTTTT
clone size: many; J gene: TRBJ2-1; V gene: TRBV9; D gene: .; CDR3 protein: CASNLAAHNEQFF; CDR3 DNA: TGTGCCAGCAACCTGGCGGCACACAATGAGCAGTTCTTC
clone size: .; J gene: TRBJ2-2; V gene: TRBV5-1; D gene: .; CDR3 protein: CASSLEGRVNTGELFF; CDR3 DNA: TGCGCCAGCAGCTTGGAAGGCAGGGTAAACACCGGGGAGCTGTTTTTT
clone size: many; J gene: TRBJ2-3; V gene: TRBV6-6; D gene: TRBD2; CDR3 protein: CASRQTSGGATDTQYF; CDR3 DNA: TGTGCCAGCAGGCAAACTAGCGGGGGGGCCACAGATACGCAGTATTTT
clone size: .; J gene: TRBJ2-3; V gene: TRBV6-5; D gene: .; CDR3 protein: CASSYYGEDTQYF; CDR3 DNA: TGTGCCAGCAGTTACTATGGGGAAGATACGCAGTATTTT
clone size: .; J gene: TRBJ1-1; V gene: TRBV7-8; D gene: .; CDR3 protein: CASSLSMRRTDSTEAFF; CDR3 DNA: TGTGCCAGCAGCTTAAGTATGCGTAGGACAGATTCCACTGAAGCTTTCTTT
clone size: .; J gene: TRBJ1-2; V gene: TRBV20-1; D gene: TRBD1; CDR3 protein: CSASSDRADGYTF; CDR3 DNA: TGCAGTGCTTCCTCGGACAGGGCCGATGGCTACACCTTC
clone size: .; J gene: TRBJ2-3; V gene: TRBV3-1; D gene: TRBD2; CDR3 protein: CASSQDRAGGLDTQYF; CDR3 DNA: TGTGCCAGCAGCCAAGATAGAGCGGGGGGGTTAGATACGCAGTATTTT
clone size: few; J gene: TRBJ2-5; V gene: TRBV6-2/TRBV6-3; D gene: TRBD1; CDR3 protein: CASSDDRGSYQETQYF; CDR3 DNA: TGTGCCAGCAGTGACGACAGGGGAAGCTACCAAGAGACCCAGTACTTC
clone size: .; J gene: TRBJ1-4; V gene: TRBV6-6; D gene: .; CDR3 protein: CASSYGGGSATNEKLFF; CDR3 DNA: TGTGCCAGCAGTTACGGGGGGGGCTCAGCAACTAATGAAAAACTGTTTTTT
clone size: many; J gene: TRBJ2-1; V gene: TRBV6-2/TRBV6-3; D gene: .; CDR3 protein: CASRQNFSYNEQFF; CDR3 DNA: TGTGCCAGCCGACAAAACTTCTCCTACAATGAGCAGTTCTTC
clone size: .; J gene: TRBJ2-7; V gene: TRBV9; D gene: .; CDR3 protein: CASSVGADPGYEQYF; CDR3 DNA: TGTGCCAGCAGCGTAGGGGCAGACCCCGGCTACGAGCAGTACTTC
clone size: .; J gene: TRBJ2-1; V gene: TRBV6-5; D gene: .; CDR3 protein: CASRRGNEQFF; CDR3 DNA: TGTGCCAGCAGGCGAGGGAATGAGCAGTTCTTC
clone size: .; J gene: TRBJ2-7; V gene: TRBV28; D gene: TRBD1; CDR3 protein: CASKAGGYEQYF; CDR3 DNA: TGTGCCAGCAAGGCAGGGGGCTACGAGCAGTACTTC
clone size: .; J gene: TRBJ2-1; V gene: TRBV28; D gene: .; CDR3 protein: CASSYLDIEFF; CDR3 DNA: TGTGCCAGCAGTTATCTGGACATCGAGTTCTTC
clone size: .; J gene: TRBJ1-4; V gene: TRBV15; D gene: .; CDR3 protein: CATSSGTTNEKLFF; CDR3 DNA: TGTGCCACCAGCAGCGGAACGACTAATGAAAAACTGTTTTTT
clone size: many; J gene: TRBJ2-1; V gene: TRBV11-2; D gene: TRBD2; CDR3 protein: CASSLGLLAQEQFF; CDR3 DNA: TGTGCCAGCAGCTTAGGGTTACTAGCGCAGGAGCAGTTCTTC
clone size: many; J gene: TRBJ2-1; V gene: TRBV28; D gene: TRBD2; CDR3 protein: CASSLGTSVGEQFF; CDR3 DNA: TGTGCCAGCAGTCTGGGGACTAGCGTCGGTGAGCAGTTCTTC
clone size: .; J gene: TRBJ2-3; V gene: TRBV2; D gene: TRBD2; CDR3 protein: CASKEVSGGTQYF; CDR3 DNA: TGTGCCAGCAAAGAGGTTTCGGGGGGTACGCAGTATTTT
clone size: few; J gene: TRBJ2-1; V gene: TRBV28; D gene: .; CDR3 protein: CASSFREWNEQFF; CDR3 DNA: TGTGCCAGCAGTTTCCGGGAGTGGAATGAGCAGTTCTTC
clone size: .; J gene: TRBJ2-3; V gene: TRBV28; D gene: TRBD2; CDR3 protein: CASRKLAGGTDTQYF; CDR3 DNA: TGTGCCAGCAGAAAGCTAGCGGGGGGCACAGATACGCAGTATTTT
clone size: few; J gene: TRBJ2-5; V gene: TRBV9; D gene: TRBD2; CDR3 protein: CASSQTSNKQETQYF; CDR3 DNA: TGTGCCAGCAGCCAGACTAGCAACAAACAAGAGACCCAGTACTTC
clone size: .; J gene: TRBJ2-3; V gene: TRBV6-2/TRBV6-3; D gene: TRBD2; CDR3 protein: CASSYRGDTDTQYF; CDR3 DNA: TGTGCCAGCAGTTACCGGGGGGACACAGATACGCAGTATTTT
clone size: few; J gene: TRBJ1-4; V gene: TRBV15; D gene: .; CDR3 protein: CATSGDDRFTAGLANEKLFF; CDR3 DNA: TGTGCCACCAGCGGGGACGACAGGTTCACCGCGGGATTGGCTAATGAAAAACTGTTTTTT
clone size: .; J gene: TRBJ1-1; V gene: TRBV20-1; D gene: .; CDR3 protein: CSARDRWGTRKTEAFF; CDR3 DNA: TGCAGTGCTAGAGATCGTTGGGGGACGAGGAAAACTGAAGCTTTCTTT
clone size: many; J gene: TRBJ2-5; V gene: TRBV4-3; D gene: TRBD2; CDR3 protein: CASSQGPGLVRETQYF; CDR3 DNA: TGCGCCAGCAGCCAGGGCCCCGGACTAGTAAGGGAGACCCAGTACTTC
clone size: .; J gene: TRBJ2-7; V gene: TRBV28; D gene: TRBD1; CDR3 protein: CASSPSDRAPYEQYF; CDR3 DNA: TGTGCCAGCAGTCCCTCGGACAGGGCCCCCTACGAGCAGTACTTC
clone size: many; J gene: TRBJ2-7; V gene: TRBV19; D gene: .; CDR3 protein: CASSERGNEQYF; CDR3 DNA: TGTGCCAGTAGTGAAAGGGGGAACGAGCAGTACTTC
clone size: many; J gene: TRBJ2-7; V gene: TRBV6-2/TRBV6-3; D gene: .; CDR3 protein: CASSQSPESYEQYF; CDR3 DNA: TGTGCCAGCAGTCAATCGCCGGAGTCCTACGAGCAGTACTTC
clone size: .; J gene: TRBJ2-1; V gene: TRBV20-1; D gene: .; CDR3 protein: CSASQGGQFF; CDR3 DNA: TGCAGTGCTAGTCAGGGTGGGCAGTTCTTC
clone size: many; J gene: TRBJ2-7; V gene: TRBV7-9; D gene: .; CDR3 protein: CASSPIGHSYEQYF; CDR3 DNA: TGTGCCAGCAGCCCAATCGGACATTCCTACGAGCAGTACTTC
clone size: .; J gene: TRBJ2-7; V gene: TRBV6-1; D gene: .; CDR3 protein: CASSEGTDYEQYF; CDR3 DNA: TGTGCCAGCAGTGAAGGGACGGACTACGAGCAGTACTTC
clone size: .; J gene: TRBJ2-5; V gene: TRBV6-2/TRBV6-3; D gene: TRBD1; CDR3 protein: CASSYSGTGGWTQYF; CDR3 DNA: TGTGCCAGCAGTTATTCCGGGACAGGAGGTTGGACCCAGTACTTC
clone size: many; J gene: TRBJ2-1; V gene: TRBV6-2/TRBV6-3; D gene: .; CDR3 protein: CASSYSGAEVGEQFF; CDR3 DNA: TGTGCCAGCAGTTACTCAGGGGCCGAGGTCGGTGAGCAGTTCTTC
clone size: many; J gene: TRBJ1-6; V gene: TRBV7-2; D gene: .; CDR3 protein: CASSLIGPGASPLHF; CDR3 DNA: TGTGCCAGCAGCTTAATAGGTCCCGGTGCGTCACCCCTCCACTTT
clone size: many; J gene: TRBJ2-3; V gene: TRBV7-2; D gene: TRBD2; CDR3 protein: CASSPGGGRTDTQYF; CDR3 DNA: TGTGCCAGCAGCCCGGGGGGGGGCCGGACAGATACGCAGTATTTT
clone size: many; J gene: TRBJ2-4; V gene: TRBV28; D gene: TRBD1; CDR3 protein: CASSSPGGIQYF; CDR3 DNA: TGTGCCAGCAGTTCCCCAGGGGGCATTCAGTACTTC
clone size: many; J gene: TRBJ2-7; V gene: TRBV28; D gene: .; CDR3 protein: CASSWVGGTYEQYF; CDR3 DNA: TGTGCCAGCAGTTGGGTAGGAGGAACCTACGAGCAGTACTTC
clone size: many; J gene: TRBJ2-5; V gene: TRBV30; D gene: .; CDR3 protein: CAWRRGVVQETQYF; CDR3 DNA: TGTGCCTGGAGGCGAGGGGTCGTCCAAGAGACCCAGTACTTC
clone size: .; J gene: TRBJ2-3; V gene: TRBV15; D gene: TRBD1; CDR3 protein: CATSRDPRTGDTDTQYF; CDR3 DNA: TGTGCCACCAGCAGAGACCCCCGGACAGGGGACACAGATACGCAGTATTTT